The 15 T cell receptor beta chains reported below all come from one sample, sequenced in a study of CD8 T cells in Susac syndrome. It was with random hexamers that about 0.45 to 1 ug RNA was reverse transcribed. TCRdb reprocessed the immunoSEQ multiplex PCR reads with MiXCR, giving one entry per CDR3 protein. The sample shows over 150,000 distinct CDR3 sequences, approximately 93% of them seen only once. Sequences were obtained from CD4+ T cells from PBMCs. Source of these receptors: a human donor with multiple sclerosis.

The CDR3 bases are TGTGCCAGCAGTTTGACTAGCGGGAGAAAAAATGAGCAGTTCTTC. As protein: CASSLTSGRKNEQFF. This chain links TRBV6-2 or TRBV6-3 with TRBJ2-1; 12 nucleotides match TRBD2. Germline CDR1 reads MNHEY; CDR2 reads SVGEGT. The length of the CDR3 is 15 residues. The V and J ends lost 4 bases and 7 bases, in that order; junction bases with no gene match: 5.

This sequence joins TRBV5-4 and TRBJ1-6; tentatively, D is TRBD1 (5 bases). The germline V and J ends were trimmed by 4 bases and 14 bases, with 22 bases remaining between them. Germline-derived CDR1 and CDR2 are SGHNT and YYREEE (reference sequence). The CDR3 has 15 amino acids. CDR3 sequence: CASSPGGLGKLALHF. The CDR3 DNA reads as TGTGCCAGCAGCCCCGGGGGACTGGGAAAATTAGCCCTCCACTTT. Filled out from reference TRBV5-4 and TRBJ1-6, the complete variable domain reads ETGVTQSPTHLIKTRGQQVTLRCSSQSGHNTVSWYQQALGQGPQFIFQYYREEENGRGNFPPRFSGLQFPNYSSELNVNALELDDSALYLCASSPGGLGKLALHFGNGTRLTVT.

This clonotype was counted a single time. The V call is TRBV9, the J call TRBJ1-2; D remains ambiguous. V dropped 6 bases and J dropped 8 bases, with 14 bases sitting between them. The CDR3 consists of 12 residues. Looked up from germline, CDR1 is SGDLS and CDR2 is YYNGEE. CDR3 coding DNA: TGTGCCAGCAAAGGTCGGGTTCGCGGCTACACCTTC. It encodes CASKGRVRGYTF.

The rearrangement joins TRBV3-1 to TRBJ2-1, with D perhaps matching TRBD1 or TRBD2 (5 bases each). V lost 4 bases and J 0 bases, leaving 7 bases between the germline ends. The CDR3 has 14 residues. Germline V CDR1 and CDR2: LGHDT, YNNKEL (reference sequence). In DNA form, the CDR3 reads TGTGCCAGCAGCCGTGGGACCTCCTACAATGAGCAGTTCTTC. It translates to CASSRGTSYNEQFF.

V usage is TRBV5-1 and J usage is TRBJ2-1; a weak D match, TRBD2 (6 bases). V was clipped by 0 bases and J by 5 bases, with 12 bases between them. The CDR3 is made up of 15 amino acids. The germline V gene encodes CDR1 SGHRS and CDR2 YFSETQ. The CDR3 nucleotides read TGCGCCAGCAGCTTGGATGCAGGGAGGAACAATGAGCAGTTCTTC. Translating gives CASSLDAGRNNEQFF.

CDR3 DNA: TGTGCCAGCGGGAGGGGGGCGACCAATGAGCAGTTCTTC. It is translated as CASGRGATNEQFF. The chain recombines TRBV12-3 or TRBV12-4 with TRBJ2-1, with D possibly TRBD2 on 7 matching bases. The ends were cut back, 8 bases at V and 6 bases at J, with 14 bases in the middle. The CDR3 sequence is 13 residues long.

The chain has TRBV6-5 and TRBJ2-7; D tentatively fits TRBD1 or TRBD2 (5 bases each). Germline CDR1 MNHEY, CDR2 SVGAGI. V was trimmed by 2 bases and J by 1 base, leaving 12 bases between them. The CDR3 runs to 15 residues. This CDR3 is CASSYPGAASYEQYF. Here the CDR3 DNA reads TGTGCCAGCAGTTACCCCGGGGCCGCGTCCTACGAGCAGTACTTC.

The chain carries TRBV24-1 and TRBJ1-4; D is ambiguous. The germline V gene has CDR1 KGHDR and CDR2 SFDVKD. The CDR3 extends over 14 amino acids. V lost 6 bases to trimming and J lost 1 base, with 8 bases between them. The CDR3 DNA reads TGTGCCACCAGTCGTTTAAAAACTAATGAAAAACTGTTTTTT. This codes for CATSRLKTNEKLFF.

This clonotype occurred once. The rearrangement links TRBV28 to TRBJ2-1; D call uncertain. The CDR3 extends over 17 amino acids. Trimming stripped 6 bases from V and 0 bases from J, with 18 bases between. Germline V gene lookup returns CDR1 MDHEN and CDR2 SYDVKM. CDR3 loop: CASRFGSAISSYNEQFF. The CDR3 DNA is TGTGCCAGCAGGTTTGGTTCCGCTATCAGCTCCTACAATGAGCAGTTCTTC.

This sequence joins TRBV11-1 and TRBJ2-7; TRBD1 matches 8 bases. CDR1 is SGHAT and CDR2 is FQDESV in the germline V gene (reference sequence). The CDR3 is 15 amino acids. V dropped 1 base and J dropped 1; count of bases not matched to a gene: 3. CDR3 residues: CASSLGGQGSYEQYF. In DNA, the CDR3 is TGTGCCAGCAGCTTAGGAGGACAGGGTTCCTACGAGCAGTACTTC.

This chain connects TRBV2 to TRBJ1-5; TRBD1 matches 9 bases. CDR3 length: 16 amino acids. Per the germline V gene, CDR1 is SNHLY and CDR2 is FYNNEI. V lost 5 bases, J lost 9 bases, and 14 bases stayed unmatched. The CDR3 region is CASSPTGQGPLGPQHF. DNA of the CDR3: TGTGCCAGCAGTCCAACCGGACAGGGGCCGCTAGGGCCCCAGCATTTT.

The sample holds one count of this clonotype. J is TRBJ2-3 and V is TRBV5-1; weak D call: TRBD2 (5 bases). With 0 bases removed from V and 1 base from J, the gap between germline ends came to 9 bases. The germline V gene has CDR1 SGHRS and CDR2 YFSETQ. There are 15 residues in the CDR3. The CDR3 region is CASSLAWRGTDTQYF. For the CDR3, the DNA is TGCGCCAGCAGCTTGGCTTGGCGGGGCACAGATACGCAGTATTTT. The full variable domain, with the rest looked up from reference TRBV5-1 and TRBJ2-3, is KAGVTQTPRYLIKTRGQQVTLSCSPISGHRSVSWYQQTPGQGLQFLFEYFSETQRNKGNFPGRFSGRQFSNSRSEMNVSTLELGDSALYLCASSLAWRGTDTQYFGPGTRLTVL.

This clonotype was recorded only once. The rearrangement links TRBV3-1 to TRBJ2-2, with D unresolved. V was shortened by 8 bases and J by 0 bases, with 10 bases between the two germline ends. The CDR3 is 14 residues long. Germline V gene data show CDR1 as LGHDT and CDR2 as YNNKEL (reference sequence). CDR3: CASEVKANTGELFF. CDR3 coding DNA: TGTGCCAGCGAAGTCAAGGCGAACACCGGGGAGCTGTTTTTT. Full variable domain (rest looked up from reference TRBV3-1 and TRBJ2-2): DTAVSQTPKYLVTQMGNDKSIKCEQNLGHDTMYWYKQDSKKFLKIMFSYNNKELIINETVPNRFSPKSPDKAHLNLHINSLELGDSAVYFCASEVKANTGELFFGEGSRLTVL.

The V and J genes are TRBV3-1 and TRBJ1-5; the D gene is possibly TRBD1 (5 bases). This CDR3 has 14 residues. The V gene lost 3 bases and the J gene lost 4 bases, with 10 bases spanning the gap. In germline, CDR1 is LGHDT, CDR2 YNNKEL (reference sequence). The CDR3 nucleotides are TGTGCCAGCAGCCATCAGGGCGCAAATCAGCCCCAGCATTTT. As protein: CASSHQGANQPQHF.

The chain joins TRBV7-9 to TRBJ1-2; D unclear. V lost 0 bases to trimming and J lost 0 bases, with 5 bases between them. In germline, CDR1 is SEHNR, CDR2 FQNEAQ (reference sequence). The CDR3 extends over 14 amino acids. The CDR3 nucleotides are TGTGCCAGCAGCTTAGCACAAGCTAACTATGGCTACACCTTC. Encoded protein: CASSLAQANYGYTF. The full variable domain, rest sourced from reference TRBV7-9 and TRBJ1-2, is DTGVSQNPRHKITKRGQNVTFRCDPISEHNRLYWYRQTLGQGPEFLTYFQNEAQLEKSRLLSDRFSAERPKGSFSTLEIQRTEQGDSAMYLCASSLAQANYGYTFGSGTRLTVV.